Listed here are 15 T cell receptor beta chains from one sample, sequenced in a study of human T cells and chemical hapten exposure (dated by TCRdb to 2020 to 2022). Total RNA was extracted from unfractionated whole blood collected in Tempus Blood RNA tubes. Library preparation attached unique molecular identifiers to individual cDNA molecules for quantitative, reproducible TCR counting. TCRdb reprocessing: public reads trimmed at Q25 with fastp, clones called with MiXCR, in-frame beta chains kept. Rows with a matching CDR3 protein are joined into one entry that keeps the most common DNA and genes. This sample lists 100,000 to 150,000 distinct CDR3 sequences; over 7.5% were detected once. The ten largest clones capture 1.1% to 1.5% of the sample. The sequencing sample was made of whole blood. These receptors were collected from a human donor in good health. Some clones in this sample may be carry-over from other donors' samples. Donor details come from another sample of the same person, matched by shared clones.

In its sample, this clonotype was seen a few times. The chain employs TRBV15 and TRBJ2-1, with 7 bases identical to TRBD1. The germline V gene has CDR1 LNHNV and CDR2 YYDKDF (reference sequence). V trimming: 0 bases; J trimming: 7 bases; junction bases outside the gene matches: 3. This CDR3 region has 14 residues. The CDR3 sequence: CATSRDLQGNEQFF. DNA for the CDR3: TGTGCCACCAGCAGAGATCTACAGGGGAATGAGCAGTTCTTC.

There are a few counts of this clonotype. The chain couples TRBV14 to TRBJ1-2; 7 bases align to TRBD1. CDR1 and CDR2 from the germline V gene are SGHDN and FVKESK. CDR3 size: 14 residues. Unmatched junction bases numbered 8, after V lost 6 bases and J lost 4 bases. The chain's CDR3 is CASRKSGQIYGYTF. The DNA of the CDR3 is TGTGCCAGCAGAAAATCGGGACAGATCTATGGCTACACCTTC.

This clonotype showed up many times. The chain combines TRBV12-3 or TRBV12-4 with TRBJ2-7; 7 nucleotides line up with TRBD2. V was clipped by 2 bases and J by 0 bases; unmatched bases: 7. The length of the CDR3 is 16 residues. The CDR3 loop reads CASSLSGGGSSYEQYF. CDR3 DNA: TGTGCCAGCAGTTTAAGTGGTGGCGGGAGCTCCTACGAGCAGTACTTC.

Here the CDR3 DNA reads TGCAGCGGCCCGCAGGGGAATGAGCAGTTCTTC. Translation: CSGPQGNEQFF. V and J are TRBV29-1 and TRBJ2-1, with a tentative D call TRBD1 (6 bases). The CDR3 spans 11 residues. With 7 bases removed from V and 7 bases from J, the gap between germline ends came to 11 bases. Per germline, CDR1 SQVTM and CDR2 ANQGSEA.

The table lists this clonotype with a few counts. The chain couples TRBV5-1 to TRBJ2-5, with 7 bases identical to TRBD1. V was pared by 4 bases and J by 5 bases, with 11 bases of the junction left unmatched. CDR3 size: 15 residues. Germline-derived CDR1 and CDR2 are SGHRS and YFSETQ. The CDR3 region is CASSLYTGDGETQYF. CDR3 nucleotides: TGCGCCAGCAGCCTATATACAGGGGACGGGGAGACCCAGTACTTC.

This clonotype was detected many times. The chain uses TRBV7-2 and TRBJ1-2; the D is unclear. The CDR3 covers 12 residues. V was pared by 6 bases and J by 4 bases, with 9 bases between. Germline CDR1 is SGHTA and CDR2 is FQGNSA. The CDR3 is CASRGAGYGYTF. CDR3 coding DNA: TGTGCCAGCAGGGGCGCAGGCTATGGCTACACCTTC.

J is TRBJ1-1 and V is TRBV5-1; D remains unclear. CDR1 and CDR2 from the germline V gene are SGHRS and YFSETQ. The V and J ends lost 1 base and 6 bases respectively, with 19 bases between them. This CDR3 region has 16 residues. The CDR3 is CASSLNPTLIRAEAFF. CDR3 sequence (DNA): TGCGCCAGCAGCTTGAACCCTACACTTATTCGGGCTGAAGCTTTCTTT.

This clonotype has only a few counts. V and J are TRBV7-9 and TRBJ2-1; 16 bases are a match to TRBD2. Germline CDR1 is SEHNR and CDR2 is FQNEAQ (reference sequence). The CDR3 covers 18 residues. The junction had 6 bases not matched to a gene; V was cut back by 5 bases and J by 2 bases. This CDR3 reads CASSPGTSGRGPYNEQFF. The CDR3 DNA follows: TGTGCCAGCAGCCCCGGGACTAGCGGGAGGGGCCCCTACAATGAGCAGTTCTTC.

The chain carries TRBV5-1 and TRBJ2-1; D uncertain. Trimming took 2 bases from V and 7 from J, leaving 4 bases between them. The CDR3 runs to 11 residues. Germline CDR1 is SGHRS and CDR2 is YFSETQ. The CDR3 sequence: CASSFRNEQFF. CDR3 nucleotide sequence: TGCGCCAGCAGCTTCCGGAATGAGCAGTTCTTC.

This clonotype has at least ten counts. CDR3 region: CASSVERGMNEQFF. The CDR3 nucleotides are TGTGCCAGCAGCGTAGAAAGAGGGATGAATGAGCAGTTCTTC. The chain combines TRBV9 with TRBJ2-1, with D tentatively TRBD2 (5 bases). The CDR3 contains 14 residues. Germline V gene sequence: CDR1 SGDLS, CDR2 YYNGEE. V lost 0 bases to trimming and J lost 7 bases, with 11 bases between them.

The chain is built from TRBV2 and TRBJ2-7, with TRBD2 identical over 8 bases. The CDR3 runs 13 residues. V shed 5 bases, J shed 3 bases, and the junction held 3 bases outside the gene matches. Germline lookup yields CDR1 SNHLY and CDR2 FYNNEI. The CDR3 region has the DNA TGTGCCAGCAGTTGGACTAGCATCTACGAGCAGTACTTC. Translation gives CASSWTSIYEQYF.

CDR3 bases: TGCGCCAGCAGGGTAGGCTTCAATAGCGGAAACACAGATACGCAGTATTTT. It codes for CASRVGFNSGNTDTQYF. V usage is TRBV4-1 and J usage is TRBJ2-3, with D tentatively TRBD2 (6 bases). With 6 bases removed from V and 2 bases from J, the gap between germline ends came to 21 bases. Germline lookup yields CDR1 MGHRA and CDR2 YSYEKL. The CDR3 contains 17 residues.

This clonotype has a handful of counts. V gene TRBV7-8 combines with J gene TRBJ2-7, with no clear D. The length of the CDR3 is 14 residues. Germline-derived CDR1 and CDR2 are SGHVS and FQNEAQ. Trimming cost V 5 bases and J 7 bases, with 18 bases left between them. The CDR3, as DNA: TGTGCCAGCAGCGTTGACGTCACCGTACGGGAGCAGTACTTC. Translating it yields CASSVDVTVREQYF. The full variable domain, with the rest looked up from reference TRBV7-8 and TRBJ2-7, is GAGVSQSPRYKVAKRGQDVALRCDPISGHVSLFWYQQALGQGPEFLTYFQNEAQLDKSGLPSDRFFAERPEGSVSTLKIQRTQQEDSAVYLCASSVDVTVREQYFGPGTRLTVT.

The gene calls are TRBV2 and TRBJ1-1, with a tentative D call TRBD1 (5 bases). The V gene's germline CDR1 is SNHLY and CDR2 FYNNEI. The CDR3 has 14 amino acids. Trimming removed 7 bases from V and 6 bases from J, with 18 bases in between. The CDR3, as DNA: TGTGCCAGCATGAAGGGGTTGGCGAAACCTGAAGCTTTCTTT. Its protein product is CASMKGLAKPEAFF.

The chain carries TRBV3-1 and TRBJ2-7; 7 nucleotides match TRBD1. This CDR3 is 15 amino acids long. V was clipped by 4 bases and J by 4 bases; unmatched bases: 10. In germline, CDR1 is LGHDT, CDR2 YNNKEL (reference sequence). The CDR3 is CASSPVGTDLYEQYF. The DNA for the CDR3 is TGTGCCAGCAGCCCCGTCGGGACAGACCTATACGAGCAGTACTTC.